The 18 T cell receptor beta chains in this list originate from one sample, sequenced in a study of identifying expanded T cells in peripheral blood. Libraries were prepared by immunoSEQ multiplex PCR; TCRdb keeps only in-frame clonotypes and omits some of them. The table records about 98,000 clones, more than 70% of them present only once. Sequencing was performed on blood. The source is a person aged 18 to 75 in good health.

This clone has a single count. The chain recombines TRBV27 with TRBJ2-4; D unresolved. The ends were cut back, 2 bases at V and 8 bases at J, with 13 bases in the middle. Germline V lookup: CDR1 MNHEY, CDR2 SMNVEV (reference sequence). This CDR3 is built from 14 residues. In DNA form, the CDR3 reads TGTGCCAGCAGTTTAGTGGCAGGTCGGGACATTCAGTACTTC. It translates to CASSLVAGRDIQYF.

This chain joins TRBV19 and TRBJ2-7; maybe TRBD2 (5 bases). The CDR3 has 14 amino acids. Trimming took 8 bases from V and 3 from J, leaving 17 bases between them. Germline-derived CDR1 and CDR2 are LNHDA and SQIVND (reference sequence). The CDR3 protein is CASAEKGRGYEQYF. CDR3 DNA: TGTGCCAGTGCCGAAAAAGGGAGAGGCTACGAGCAGTACTTC. The entire variable domain, with the rest obtained from reference TRBV19 and TRBJ2-7, is as follows: DGGITQSPKYLFRKEGQNVTLSCEQNLNHDAMYWYRQDPGQGLRLIYYSQIVNDFQKGDIAEGYSVSREKKESFPLTVTSAQKNPTAFYLCASAEKGRGYEQYFGPGTRLTVT.

This clone has just one count. V usage is TRBV29-1 and J usage is TRBJ2-1, with D tentatively TRBD2 (7 bases). V was clipped by 7 bases and J by 8 bases, with 21 bases between them. This CDR3 has 14 residues. Looked up from germline, CDR1 is SQVTM and CDR2 is ANQGSEA. The CDR3 is CSAAGAASFDEQFF. CDR3 in DNA: TGCAGCGCGGCGGGGGCGGCGTCGTTTGATGAGCAGTTCTTC.

CDR3 sequence: CASSTREGGETQYF. CDR3 nucleotide sequence: TGTGCCAGTAGTACAAGGGAAGGAGGGGAGACCCAGTACTTC. The chain uses TRBV19 and TRBJ2-5, with D possibly TRBD2 on 6 matching bases. CDR1 is LNHDA and CDR2 is SQIVND in the germline V gene (reference sequence). The CDR3 is 14 residues long. With 4 bases removed from V and 5 bases from J, the gap between germline ends came to 14 bases.

This rearrangement joins TRBV5-1 to TRBJ2-3, with no clear D. Deletions cut 1 base from V and 5 bases from J, with 5 bases between. This CDR3 region has 12 residues. Germline V gene lookup returns CDR1 SGHRS and CDR2 YFSETQ. The CDR3 loop is CASSLYEDTQYF. CDR3 DNA sequence: TGCGCCAGCAGCTTGTACGAAGATACGCAGTATTTT.

V usage is TRBV5-1 and J usage is TRBJ1-2; 11 positions match TRBD1. The V and J ends lost 3 bases and 3 bases, in that order; junction bases with no gene match: 10. Germline V gene sequence: CDR1 SGHRS, CDR2 YFSETQ. The CDR3 loop spans 17 amino acids. This chain's CDR3 is CASSWTGGDFVYYGYTF. The CDR3 nucleotides read TGCGCCAGCAGCTGGACAGGGGGCGATTTTGTTTACTATGGCTACACCTTC.

The chain uses TRBV29-1 and TRBJ2-1; 8 nucleotides match TRBD2. The V segment lost 4 bases and the J segment 5 bases; nucleotides outside the gene matches: 4. The germline gives CDR1 SQVTM, CDR2 ANQGSEA. This CDR3 is built from 13 residues. CDR3 sequence (DNA): TGCAGCGTTGCGGGGGGGCCCGACAATGAGCAGTTCTTC. Translating it yields CSVAGGPDNEQFF.

The chain uses TRBV27 and TRBJ2-7; D uncertain. The V end lost 3 bases, the J end lost 1 base, and 10 bases lay between the germline ends. The CDR3 length is 14 residues. Germline values: CDR1 MNHEY, CDR2 SMNVEV (reference sequence). CDR3 coding DNA: TGTGCCAGCAGTTTCAAGACATATTCCTACGAGCAGTACTTC. The encoded protein is CASSFKTYSYEQYF.

The chain recombines TRBV6-1 with TRBJ1-6; D ambiguous. The CDR3 is 16 residues long. The germline V and J ends were trimmed by 0 bases and 2 bases, with 8 bases remaining between them. Per germline, CDR1 MNHNS and CDR2 SASEGT. The CDR3 spells CASSEASTAYNSPLHF. The CDR3 DNA reads TGTGCCAGCAGTGAAGCTAGCACAGCCTATAATTCACCCCTCCACTTT.

In its sample, this clone was seen a few times. This chain connects TRBV7-8 to TRBJ2-2, with 7 bases identical to TRBD1. CDR3 length: 13 amino acids. V shed 9 bases, J shed 1 base, and the junction held 2 bases outside the gene matches. Germline assignment: CDR1 SGHVS and CDR2 FQNEAQ. CDR3 bases: TGTGCCAGTAGGGACAGGAACACCGGGGAGCTGTTTTTT. As protein: CASRDRNTGELFF.

The V and J genes are TRBV19 and TRBJ2-7, with 8 nucleotides matching TRBD2. With 0 bases clipped from V and 0 bases from J, the junction kept 1 base outside the gene matches. The germline V gene encodes CDR1 LNHDA and CDR2 SQIVND (reference sequence). This CDR3 is 15 amino acids long. The CDR3 nucleotides read TGTGCCAGTAGTATAGAAGGGACTAGCTCCTACGAGCAGTACTTC. Translating it yields CASSIEGTSSYEQYF.

This clone appeared a single time. V usage is TRBV6-1 and J usage is TRBJ2-1, with TRBD1 matching over 7 bases. The CDR3 extends over 15 amino acids. Germline V lookup: CDR1 MNHNS, CDR2 SASEGT. V lost 2 bases, J lost 7 bases, and 8 bases stayed unmatched. The CDR3 nucleotides are TGTGCCAGCAGTGAAACGGGCTTCAGGGGGAATGAGCAGTTCTTC. Translating it yields CASSETGFRGNEQFF.

The chain couples TRBV5-1 to TRBJ2-3, with D unresolved. Trimming shortened V by 0 bases and J by 0 bases, and 8 bases separated the two germline ends. The germline V gene encodes CDR1 SGHRS and CDR2 YFSETQ. The CDR3 has 15 residues. This CDR3 is CASSLVYSSTDTQYF. Here the CDR3 DNA reads TGCGCCAGCAGCTTGGTTTATTCCAGCACAGATACGCAGTATTTT.

The CDR3 sequence: CASSYRGRRTDTQYF. CDR3 nucleotides: TGTGCCAGCAGTTATAGGGGGCGCCGCACAGATACGCAGTATTTT. The chain recombines TRBV28 with TRBJ2-3, with 7 bases lining up with TRBD1. J was trimmed by 1 base and V by 4 bases; bases with no gene match: 5. This CDR3 contains 15 residues. CDR1 is MDHEN, CDR2 SYDVKM, per germline.

This clone was picked up a small number of times. Here the CDR3 reads CASKTVESRSLSPLHF. CDR3 in DNA: TGTGCCAGCAAAACCGTGGAGAGTCGGAGTTTATCACCCCTCCACTTT. The rearrangement links TRBV2 to TRBJ1-6; no definite D call. In germline, CDR1 is SNHLY, CDR2 FYNNEI. V lost 7 bases, J lost 10 bases, and 23 bases lay in between. The CDR3 runs 16 residues.

The chain couples TRBV19 to TRBJ1-2; 9 bases are shared with TRBD1. V trimming: 5 bases; J trimming: 2 bases; junction bases outside the gene matches: 0. The CDR3 contains 13 residues. Germline CDR1 reads LNHDA; CDR2 reads SQIVND (reference sequence). The CDR3 spells CASSGTGNYGYTF. The DNA for the CDR3 is TGTGCCAGTAGTGGGACAGGGAACTATGGCTACACCTTC.

This sequence joins TRBV5-1 and TRBJ1-3; D might be TRBD1 (5 bases). The germline V and J ends were trimmed by 7 bases and 0 bases, with 11 bases remaining between them. The CDR3 has 14 amino acids. Per germline, CDR1 SGHRS and CDR2 YFSETQ. The CDR3 sequence is CASCPGDSGNTIYF. The CDR3 DNA reads TGCGCCAGCTGCCCGGGGGACTCTGGAAACACCATATATTTT.

This chain links TRBV19 with TRBJ1-3; D remains unclear. The CDR3 sequence is 12 residues long. CDR1 LNHDA and CDR2 SQIVND come from the germline V gene (reference sequence). V shed 7 bases and J shed 2 bases, with 6 bases lying between them. CDR3 region: CASKSAGNTIYF. Here the CDR3 DNA reads TGTGCCAGTAAAAGTGCTGGAAACACCATATATTTT.